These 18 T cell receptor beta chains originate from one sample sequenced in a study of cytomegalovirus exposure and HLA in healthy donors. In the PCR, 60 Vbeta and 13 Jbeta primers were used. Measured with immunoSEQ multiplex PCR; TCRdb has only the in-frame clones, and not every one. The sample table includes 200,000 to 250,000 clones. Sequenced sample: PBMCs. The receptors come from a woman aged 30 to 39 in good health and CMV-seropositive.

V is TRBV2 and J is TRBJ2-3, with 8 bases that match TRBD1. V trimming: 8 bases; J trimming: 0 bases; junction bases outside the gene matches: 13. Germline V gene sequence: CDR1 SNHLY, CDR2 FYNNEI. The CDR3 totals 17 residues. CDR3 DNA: TGTGCCAGCGAGCCACCAGCCGGGACAGGAAGCACAGATACGCAGTATTTT. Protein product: CASEPPAGTGSTDTQYF.

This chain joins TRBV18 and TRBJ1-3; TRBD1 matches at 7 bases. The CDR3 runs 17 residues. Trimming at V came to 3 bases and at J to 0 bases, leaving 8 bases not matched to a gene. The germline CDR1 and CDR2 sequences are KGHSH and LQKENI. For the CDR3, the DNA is TGTGCCAGCTCACCTCAGAGGGACAGCTACTCTGGAAACACCATATATTTT. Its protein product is CASSPQRDSYSGNTIYF.

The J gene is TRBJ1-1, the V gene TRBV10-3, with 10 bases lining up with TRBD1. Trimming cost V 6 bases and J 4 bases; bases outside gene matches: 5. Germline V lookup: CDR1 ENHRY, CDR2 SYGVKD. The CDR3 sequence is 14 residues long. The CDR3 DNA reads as TGTGCCATCAGCTTAGACAGGGGGCTCACTGAAGCTTTCTTT. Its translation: CAISLDRGLTEAFF.

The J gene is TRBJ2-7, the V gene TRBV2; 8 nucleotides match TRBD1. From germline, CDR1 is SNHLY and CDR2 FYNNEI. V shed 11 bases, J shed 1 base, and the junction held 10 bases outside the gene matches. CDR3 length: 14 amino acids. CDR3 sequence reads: CAESRDRSSYEQYF. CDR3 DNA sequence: TGTGCCGAGTCCCGGGACAGGAGTTCCTACGAGCAGTACTTC.

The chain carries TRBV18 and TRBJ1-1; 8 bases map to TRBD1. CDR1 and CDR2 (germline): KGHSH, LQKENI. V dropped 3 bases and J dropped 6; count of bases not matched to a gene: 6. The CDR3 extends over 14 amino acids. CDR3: CASSPSDREPEAFF. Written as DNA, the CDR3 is TGTGCCAGCTCACCCTCGGACAGGGAGCCTGAAGCTTTCTTT.

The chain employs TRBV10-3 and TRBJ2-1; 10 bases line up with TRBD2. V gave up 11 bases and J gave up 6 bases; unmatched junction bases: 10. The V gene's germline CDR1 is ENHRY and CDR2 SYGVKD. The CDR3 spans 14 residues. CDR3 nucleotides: TGTGCCTTAGTAGCGGGGGGCACGTTCAATGAGCAGTTCTTC. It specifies CALVAGGTFNEQFF.

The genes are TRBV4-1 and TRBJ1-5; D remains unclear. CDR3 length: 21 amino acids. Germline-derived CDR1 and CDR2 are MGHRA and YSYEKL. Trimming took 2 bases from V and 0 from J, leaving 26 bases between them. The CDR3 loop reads CASSQPDRFGIGMGSNQPQHF. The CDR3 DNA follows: TGCGCCAGCAGCCAACCAGATAGGTTTGGGATCGGGATGGGTAGCAATCAGCCCCAGCATTTT.

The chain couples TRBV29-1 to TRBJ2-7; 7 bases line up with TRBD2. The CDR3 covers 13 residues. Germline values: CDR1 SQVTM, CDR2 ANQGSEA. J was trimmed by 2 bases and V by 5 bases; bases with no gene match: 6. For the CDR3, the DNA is TGCAGCGTTTCCCTGGGGGGGGCCTACGAGCAGTACTTC. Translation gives CSVSLGGAYEQYF.

CDR3 in DNA: TGTGCCAGCAGCCTTGGACTCCTACAGTCCTACGAGCAGTACTTC. Translating it yields CASSLGLLQSYEQYF. The rearrangement uses TRBV11-2 and TRBJ2-7; TRBD2 might be the D (5 bases). Germline CDR1 reads SGHAT; CDR2 reads FQNNGV. V gave up 5 bases and J gave up 1 base, with 15 bases separating them. The CDR3 sequence is 15 residues long.

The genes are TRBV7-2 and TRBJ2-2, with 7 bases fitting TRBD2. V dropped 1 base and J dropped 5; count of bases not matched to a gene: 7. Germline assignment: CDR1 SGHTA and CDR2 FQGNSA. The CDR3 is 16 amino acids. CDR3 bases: TGTGCCAGCAGCTTAGATGGCGGGAGTCGAACCGGGGAGCTGTTTTTT. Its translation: CASSLDGGSRTGELFF.

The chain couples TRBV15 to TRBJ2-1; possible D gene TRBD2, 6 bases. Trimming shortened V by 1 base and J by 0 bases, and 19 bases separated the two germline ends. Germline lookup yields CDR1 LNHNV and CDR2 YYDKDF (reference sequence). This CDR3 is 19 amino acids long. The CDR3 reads CATSRVAQGGTSSYNEQFF. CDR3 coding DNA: TGTGCCACCAGCAGAGTGGCGCAGGGAGGCACCAGCTCCTACAATGAGCAGTTCTTC.

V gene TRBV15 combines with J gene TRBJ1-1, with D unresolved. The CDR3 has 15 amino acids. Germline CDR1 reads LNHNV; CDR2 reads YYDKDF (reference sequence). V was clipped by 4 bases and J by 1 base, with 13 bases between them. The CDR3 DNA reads TGTGCCACCAGCAACACTAACGGGAGGAACACTGAAGCTTTCTTT. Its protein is CATSNTNGRNTEAFF.

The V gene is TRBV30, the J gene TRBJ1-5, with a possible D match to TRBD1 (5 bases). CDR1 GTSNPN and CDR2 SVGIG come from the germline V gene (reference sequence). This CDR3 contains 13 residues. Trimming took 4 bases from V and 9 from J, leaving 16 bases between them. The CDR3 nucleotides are TGTGCCTGGACAGGAACAGGTTCAGGGCCCCAGCATTTT. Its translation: CAWTGTGSGPQHF.

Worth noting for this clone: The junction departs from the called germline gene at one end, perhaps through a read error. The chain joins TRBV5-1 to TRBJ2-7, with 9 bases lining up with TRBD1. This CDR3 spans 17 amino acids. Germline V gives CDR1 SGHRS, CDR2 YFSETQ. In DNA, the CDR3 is TGCGCCGGCAGCTTGGCCGCTCCGGGACAGGGTTGGGGCGAGCAGTACTTC. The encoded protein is CAGSLAAPGQGWGEQYF.

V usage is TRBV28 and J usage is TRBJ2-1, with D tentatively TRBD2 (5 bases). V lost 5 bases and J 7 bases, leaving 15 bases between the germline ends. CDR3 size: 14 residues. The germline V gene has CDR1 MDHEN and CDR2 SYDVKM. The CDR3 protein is CASSLAPYGNEQFF. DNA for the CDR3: TGTGCCAGCAGTCTAGCTCCGTATGGGAATGAGCAGTTCTTC. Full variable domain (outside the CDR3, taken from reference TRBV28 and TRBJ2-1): DVKVTQSSRYLVKRTGEKVFLECVQDMDHENMFWYRQDPGLGLRLIYFSYDVKMKEKGDIPEGYSVSREKKERFSLILESASTNQTSMYLCASSLAPYGNEQFFGPGTRLTVL.

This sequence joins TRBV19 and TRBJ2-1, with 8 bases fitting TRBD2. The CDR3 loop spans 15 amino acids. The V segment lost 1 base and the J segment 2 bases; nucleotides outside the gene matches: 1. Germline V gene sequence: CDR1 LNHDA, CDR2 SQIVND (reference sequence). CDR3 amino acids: CASSIAGGPYNEQFF. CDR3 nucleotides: TGTGCCAGTAGTATAGCGGGGGGGCCCTACAATGAGCAGTTCTTC.

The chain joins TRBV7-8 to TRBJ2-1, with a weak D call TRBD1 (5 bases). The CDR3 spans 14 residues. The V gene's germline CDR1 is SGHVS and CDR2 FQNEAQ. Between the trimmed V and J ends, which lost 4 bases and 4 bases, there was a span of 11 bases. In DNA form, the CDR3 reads TGTGCCAGCAGCTCCGATGACAGTTACAATGAGCAGTTCTTC. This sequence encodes CASSSDDSYNEQFF.

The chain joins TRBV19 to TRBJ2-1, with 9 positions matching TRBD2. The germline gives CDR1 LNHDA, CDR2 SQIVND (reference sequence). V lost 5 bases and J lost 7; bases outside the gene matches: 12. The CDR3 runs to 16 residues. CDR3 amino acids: CASSRDGGGVFNEQFF. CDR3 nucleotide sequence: TGTGCCAGTAGTCGTGATGGCGGGGGGGTTTTTAATGAGCAGTTCTTC.